One sample yielded the 8 T cell receptor beta chains listed below, sequenced in a study of blood T cell repertoires in COVID-19. Only in-frame clones appear in the TCRdb table, and some are missing; sequencing was by immunoSEQ multiplex PCR. The repertoire has 90,000 to 110,000 clones, around 81% of them found once; the top ten carry about 4.5%. What was sequenced was peripheral blood. The receptors derive from a human donor in a cohort sampled during active or convalescent COVID-19.

The chain uses TRBV19 and TRBJ1-1, with TRBD1 as a possible D gene (6 bases). The germline V gene has CDR1 LNHDA and CDR2 SQIVND (reference sequence). CDR3 size: 14 residues. Deletions cut 11 bases from V and 9 bases from J, with 25 bases between. CDR3 region: CAAYTQGTPGKAFF. CDR3 DNA: TGTGCCGCTTATACGCAGGGGACGCCTGGAAAAGCTTTCTTT.

Only a few counts were recorded for this clone. The V gene is TRBV12-3 or TRBV12-4, the J gene TRBJ2-7; D not certain. CDR3 length: 13 amino acids. V lost 3 bases, J lost 1 base, and 7 bases lay in between. CDR3 nucleotide sequence: TGTGCCAGCAGTTTTTCCGGTTCCTACGAGCAGTACTTC. It yields the protein CASSFSGSYEQYF.

This clone came up many times. V is TRBV3-1 (or the pseudogene TRBV3-2) and J is TRBJ1-6; D is ambiguous. Germline V gives CDR1 LGHDT, CDR2 YNNKEL (reference sequence). The CDR3 consists of 15 residues. V lost 4 bases and J 1 base, leaving 8 bases between the germline ends. The CDR3 DNA is TGTGCCAGCAGCCCCCTAGGTTCCTATAATTCACCCCTCCACTTT. Residues: CASSPLGSYNSPLHF.

This clone was seen more than once but under ten times. This chain uses TRBV6-5 with TRBJ2-7, with unresolved D. Trimming stripped 7 bases from V and 0 bases from J, with 13 bases between. Germline V CDR1 and CDR2: MNHEY, SVGAGI. The CDR3 has 14 residues. The CDR3, as DNA: TGTGCCAGCAACCATCCGACTCTCTCCTACGAGCAGTACTTC. Its translation: CASNHPTLSYEQYF.

The J gene is TRBJ2-3, the V gene TRBV29-1; D ambiguous. The CDR3 is 15 residues long. The V end lost 0 bases, the J end lost 4 bases, and 14 bases lay between the germline ends. From germline, CDR1 is SQVTM and CDR2 ANQGSEA. For the CDR3, the DNA is TGCAGCGTTGAAGATCTTACTGGCGGTCCAGATACGCAGTATTTT. The encoded protein is CSVEDLTGGPDTQYF.

This clone has a handful of counts. The chain carries TRBV5-4 and TRBJ2-1, with 14 bases identical to TRBD2. The CDR3 loop spans 17 amino acids. Germline-derived CDR1 and CDR2 are SGHNT and YYREEE (reference sequence). Germline trimming cut 4 bases from V and 7 bases from J; bases unmatched to any gene: 10. CDR3 loop: CASSETSGRALQNEQFF. CDR3 DNA: TGTGCCAGCAGCGAGACTAGCGGGAGGGCCTTACAAAATGAGCAGTTCTTC.

The chain joins TRBV2 to TRBJ2-3, with D possibly matching TRBD2 (5 bases). Germline V gene lookup returns CDR1 SNHLY and CDR2 FYNNEI. With 0 bases removed from V and 9 bases from J, the gap between germline ends came to 13 bases. This CDR3 has 14 amino acids. CDR3 loop: CASSEALRPGTQYF. In DNA form, the CDR3 reads TGTGCCAGCAGTGAAGCGCTGAGACCGGGGACGCAGTATTTT.

V usage is TRBV15 and J usage is TRBJ1-1, with 8 bases that match TRBD1. The CDR3 covers 16 residues. Germline V CDR1 and CDR2: LNHNV, YYDKDF (reference sequence). Losses at the gene ends were 1 base for V and 0 bases for J; bases not matched to a gene: 4. CDR3 amino acids: CATSRVRGLVNTEAFF. For the CDR3, the DNA is TGTGCCACCAGCAGAGTCAGGGGGCTGGTGAACACTGAAGCTTTCTTT.